This T cell receptor beta chain was captured by sequencing in a study of shared clonotypes between healthy human individuals (dated by TCRdb to about 2020). In the study overall: The cohort included a few men and a couple of women between 18 and 49 years of age. Between about 0.8 and 9.5 billion PBMCs per donor were obtained by leukapheresis. To estimate repertoire size and how much clonotype sharing occurs between individuals, the study deeply sequenced the blood TCR repertoires of a handful of healthy adults. Different laboratories and diverse techniques were used to prepare libraries and sequence TCR repertoires, to increase sequencing depth and limit assay-specific biases. Per donor, three plates each were used for CD4 naive and CD4 memory, two for CD8 naive, and one for CD8 memory.

The donors were healthy, HIV-negative adults with no recently reported acute infections or vaccinations. Every donor was a Caucasian adult living in Nashville, Tennessee, USA. CD4+ T cells were enriched by magnetic negative selection, after which naive cells were positively selected on CD45RA and the negative fraction was taken as the memory subset. Blood was obtained by leukapheresis, after which PBMCs were separated by Ficoll-Histopaque density gradient centrifugation and cryopreserved in liquid nitrogen vapor phase. Analytical flow cytometry was used to check the purity and quantity of every magnetically sorted T cell population. Genomic DNA was isolated from every sorted fraction and measured by UV absorbance on a Nanodrop 2000c. With respect to this clone: This clone's antigen is unknown. No base qualities exist here, and no much larger clone lies one base off it.

Using the deep immunoSEQ assay, multiplex PCR amplified TCR CDR3 regions from genomic DNA. Extracted genomic DNA from each cell subset was distributed evenly across all wells of several immunoSEQ 96-well plates, and each plate was treated as a replicate. For sorted subsets, approximately 200 ng of genomic DNA, equivalent to roughly 30,000 T cell genomes, went into each replicate PCR. The purified libraries were quantified using a Qubit 3.0 fluorometer, sized with a Bioanalyzer 2100, and then quantified again using the KAPA Library Quantification kit. Every immunoSEQ 96-well plate was sequenced on a dedicated single-read 150-cycle Illumina NextSeq 550 flow cell. Per the authors' processing: Because the immunoSEQ output included only junctional sequences and no quality scores, the filtering could not be the same as the filtering used for full-length reads. Sequences were annotated with PyIR, a Python wrapper for IgBLAST v1.9, using IMGT germline references to assign V/J genes and CDR3. Reads with weak V/J assignments (E-value above 1e-6), missing CDR3, stop codons, out-of-frame junctions, or ambiguous translated residues were removed. A V3J clonotype was defined by an identical inferred V gene, J gene, and CDR3 amino acid sequence. To compute the percentage overlap between repertoires, the number of shared unique clonotypes was divided by the size of the smaller repertoire. Repertoire richness was assessed with RTK rarefaction, the Chao1 estimator, and Recon v2.1 estimates of unobserved clonotypes. Generation probabilities for all TCRbeta clonotypes obtained by the gDNA method from a handful of donors were computed using OLGA. The table was pulled from immuneACCESS by TCRdb, which kept in-frame rearrangements only. Such tables lose some clones; where checked, under half of the loss comes from unresolved V genes, and the rest has no known cause. That table supplies the V and J calls and clone size; D and trimming were determined from the DNA. The sample table shows some 900,000 clones, and about three quarters are seen once. The ten largest clones represent approximately 1.5% of the sample.

Results and caveats for the whole study, not just this receptor: When a handful of donors were compared, the shared fraction of clonotypes was 5% to 6.5% for naive CD4, 3% to 4% for naive CD8, roughly 2.3% for memory CD4, and approximately 0.4% for memory CD8. Because the study included only a small number of donors, the genetic and exposure-history diversity represented was limited. Clonotypes shared by all four sorted-subset donors showed higher generation probabilities than non-shared clonotypes. Incomplete sequencing was indicated by rarefaction of sorted-subset datasets, despite the large sequencing depth. Sampling was restricted to blood, and TCR repertoires in tissue are likely to differ from TCR repertoires in blood. Naive subsets generally had larger estimated clonotype richness than memory subsets did. Pairwise subsampling led to the expectation that sequencing depth would affect the degree of clonotype sharing among donors.

Sequencing input: memory CD4+ T cells sorted from blood. This sample's cell subset or site label indicates: CD45RA-negative fraction. This TCR was recovered from a man aged 18-30 years in good health.

The nucleotide sequence reads TGCAGCGTTGACTGGACAGTAAATGGCTACACCTTC. This codes for CSVDWTVNGYTF. In this chain, TRBV29-1 is recombined with TRBJ1-2; TRBD1 is possibly the D segment (6 matching bases). Cut back by 3 bases and 6 bases, the V and J ends lie 11 bases apart. The CDR3 goes from the cysteine to the phenylalanine over 12 residues. The retained sequence is limited to the CDR3, 36 bases, with the frame set at the first base. The germline V gene yields SQVTM for CDR1 and ANQGSEA for CDR2.